A selection of T cell receptor beta chains follows, all from one sample in a study of cytomegalovirus exposure and HLA in healthy donors. Measured with immunoSEQ multiplex PCR; TCRdb has only the in-frame clones, and not every one. Of fewer than 200,000 clones in the sample, approximately 77% were seen once. Material: PBMCs. The receptors were gathered from a male donor in good health and CMV-seropositive. Both conserved end residues are part of each CDR3. The D gene is left open where the match is weak. Only some rows state a clone size, as once, few, many or a class for expanded clones.

d_gene	abundance	v_gene	j_gene	CDR3aa	CDR3nt
TRBD2	NA	TRBV11-2	TRBJ2-7	CASSLELAGYEQYF	TGTGCCAGCAGCTTAGAACTAGCGGGCTACGAGCAGTACTTC
TRBD1	NA	TRBV6-1	TRBJ1-2	CASLPTGNYGYTF	TGTGCCAGCCTCCCGACAGGGAACTATGGCTACACCTTC
NA	NA	TRBV29-1	TRBJ2-7	CSVVAGMSSYEQYF	TGCAGCGTTGTGGCAGGGATGAGCTCCTACGAGCAGTACTTC
TRBD1	many	TRBV2	TRBJ1-2	CASSALGQGANYGYTF	TGTGCCAGCAGTGCACTGGGCCAGGGGGCCAACTATGGCTACACCTTC
NA	few	TRBV30	TRBJ1-5	CAWSVGGSGSNQPQHF	TGTGCCTGGAGTGTAGGGGGTTCAGGGAGCAATCAGCCCCAGCATTTT
NA	NA	TRBV6-6	TRBJ2-5	CASRSTDTKETQYF	TGTGCCAGCAGATCTACAGATACAAAAGAGACCCAGTACTTC
TRBD2	NA	TRBV27	TRBJ2-7	CASSFGTSGSYEQYF	TGTGCCAGCAGTTTTGGGACTAGCGGCTCCTACGAGCAGTACTTC
TRBD1	NA	TRBV7-8	TRBJ2-5	CASSSRTGQETQYF	TGTGCCAGCAGCTCCCGGACAGGTCAAGAGACCCAGTACTTC
TRBD1	NA	TRBV14	TRBJ1-2	CASTRDRGLGYTF	TGTGCCAGCACCCGGGACAGGGGCTTGGGCTACACCTTC
NA	NA	TRBV18	TRBJ2-7	CASSPSSYEQYF	TGTGCCAGCTCACCGTCCTCTTACGAGCAGTACTTC
TRBD2	NA	TRBV5-4	TRBJ2-2	CASSLAGGTGELFF	TGTGCCAGCAGCCTAGCGGGGGGGACCGGGGAGCTGTTTTTT
NA	NA	TRBV6-1	TRBJ1-1	CANSDRRRYTEAFF	TGTGCCAACTCCGACAGGAGGAGATACACTGAAGCTTTCTTT
TRBD1	NA	TRBV30	TRBJ2-7	CAWSAGQSVVEQYF	TGTGCCTGGAGTGCGGGACAGTCGGTCGTTGAGCAGTACTTC
NA	NA	TRBV7-8	TRBJ1-5	CASSLDWGGRGNQPQHF	TGTGCCAGCAGCCTCGACTGGGGGGGACGGGGCAATCAGCCCCAGCATTTT
NA	NA	TRBV18	TRBJ1-3	CASSPQTAGNTIYF	TGTGCCAGCTCACCACAAACAGCTGGAAACACCATATATTTT
TRBD1	NA	TRBV11-2	TRBJ1-1	CASSGDRGAFF	TGTGCCAGCAGCGGGGACAGGGGAGCTTTCTTT
NA	NA	TRBV2	TRBJ1-2	CASSEASGYGYTF	TGTGCCAGCAGTGAAGCGTCCGGCTATGGCTACACCTTC
NA	NA	TRBV5-1	TRBJ2-7	CASSLAPSYEQYF	TGCGCCAGCAGCTTGGCCCCATCCTACGAGCAGTACTTC
TRBD1	NA	TRBV9	TRBJ1-1	CASSIPGGLNTEAFF	TGTGCCAGCAGCATTCCAGGGGGATTGAACACTGAAGCTTTCTTT
TRBD2	NA	TRBV4-1	TRBJ2-1	CASSYLAGGFNEQFF	TGCGCCAGCAGCTACCTAGCGGGGGGGTTCAATGAGCAGTTCTTC
NA	NA	TRBV6-5	TRBJ1-2	CASSVTGKEGYTF	TGTGCCAGCAGCGTAACAGGGAAGGAAGGCTACACCTTC
TRBD2	NA	TRBV2	TRBJ2-1	CASSEARGGQGRAFF	TGTGCCAGCAGTGAAGCGCGGGGGGGGCAGGGCAGGGCTTTCTTC
TRBD1	NA	TRBV5-8	TRBJ1-2	CASSFTGTGFNYGYTF	TGTGCCAGCAGTTTCACCGGGACAGGTTTTAACTATGGCTACACCTTC
NA	NA	TRBV28	TRBJ1-6	CASSFGSERDSPLHF	TGTGCCAGCAGTTTTGGATCCGAGAGGGATTCACCCCTCCACTTT
TRBD2	NA	TRBV5-6	TRBJ2-2	CASSPPAGGPSPGELFF	TGTGCCAGCAGTCCTCCAGCGGGGGGGCCTAGCCCCGGGGAGCTGTTTTTT
NA	NA	TRBV18	TRBJ2-7	CASSPSIDSYEQYF	TGTGCCAGCTCACCCTCTATAGACTCCTACGAGCAGTACTTC
TRBD1	NA	TRBV25-1	TRBJ2-1	CASSEKPGTGGPYNEQFF	TGTGCCAGCAGTGAAAAACCCGGGACAGGGGGCCCTTACAATGAGCAGTTCTTC
TRBD1	NA	TRBV5-1	TRBJ1-1	CASSWQGETEAFF	TGCGCCAGCAGCTGGCAGGGGGAGACTGAAGCTTTCTTT
NA	once	TRBV4-2	TRBJ2-2	CASSQEEYWGELFF	TGTGCCAGCAGCCAAGAGGAGTACTGGGGGGAGCTGTTTTTT
NA	NA	TRBV7-9	TRBJ1-1	CASSREGNTEAFF	TGTGCCAGCAGCCGGGAGGGAAACACTGAAGCTTTCTTT
NA	NA	TRBV6-6	TRBJ1-1	CASSYSVVYSDTEAFF	TGTGCCAGCAGTTACTCGGTGGTTTATAGCGACACTGAAGCTTTCTTT
TRBD1	NA	TRBV7-9	TRBJ2-7	CASSPGTGVYEQYF	TGTGCCAGCAGCCCAGGGACAGGGGTGTACGAGCAGTACTTC
NA	NA	TRBV9	TRBJ1-1	CASSQTQGASGTEAFF	TGTGCCAGCAGTCAGACCCAAGGGGCGTCGGGTACTGAAGCTTTCTTT
NA	few	TRBV5-1	TRBJ1-1	CASSATGEYTEAFF	TGCGCCAGCAGCGCCACAGGAGAGTACACTGAAGCTTTCTTT
TRBD1	NA	TRBV9	TRBJ1-2	CASSTTGSYGYTF	TGTGCCAGCAGCACGACAGGGAGCTATGGCTACACCTTC
NA	NA	TRBV27	TRBJ1-4	CASGGAGADEKLFF	TGTGCCTCCGGGGGGGCAGGGGCCGACGAAAAACTGTTTTTT
TRBD1	NA	TRBV5-1	TRBJ1-1	CASSFRDRTTEAFF	TGCGCCAGCAGCTTCCGGGACAGGACCACTGAAGCTTTCTTT
TRBD2	NA	TRBV4-1	TRBJ2-1	CASSQVLAGVSYNEQFF	TGCGCCAGCAGCCAAGTTTTAGCGGGGGTGTCCTACAATGAGCAGTTCTTC
NA	few	TRBV7-9	TRBJ2-2	CASSLGRTGELFF	TGTGCCAGCAGCTTAGGGCGGACCGGGGAGCTGTTTTTT
TRBD1	few	TRBV4-1	TRBJ2-6	CASSQPGQGKANVLTF	TGCGCCAGCAGCCAACCCGGACAGGGTAAAGCCAACGTCCTGACTTTC
NA	NA	TRBV4-1	TRBJ1-6	CASSQDEGGGASPLHF	TGTGCCAGCAGCCAAGATGAAGGGGGGGGCGCTTCACCCCTCCACTTT
TRBD1	NA	TRBV6-5	TRBJ1-3	CASSAGTGSLQTIYF	TGTGCCAGCAGTGCGGGGACAGGGTCTCTTCAGACCATATATTTT
NA	NA	TRBV10-3	TRBJ2-7	CAISESEAEQYF	TGTGCCATCAGTGAGTCGGAGGCCGAGCAGTACTTC
NA	NA	TRBV29-1	TRBJ1-2	CSVQDYYGYTF	TGCAGCGTCCAGGACTACTATGGCTACACCTTC
TRBD1	NA	TRBV5-1	TRBJ1-2	CASSPGDRVGGYTF	TGCGCCAGCAGCCCTGGGGACAGGGTAGGCGGCTACACCTTC
TRBD2	NA	TRBV7-8	TRBJ2-2	CATQGLSGGRAGELFF	TGTGCCACCCAGGGGTTGAGCGGGGGGCGGGCCGGGGAGCTGTTTTTT
TRBD1	NA	TRBV2	TRBJ2-5	CASIPQGAGETQYF	TGTGCCAGCATCCCCCAGGGGGCAGGGGAGACCCAGTACTTC
NA	once	TRBV10-3	TRBJ2-7	CAIGGGSLRGEQYF	TGTGCCATTGGAGGAGGGAGCCTGCGGGGCGAGCAGTACTTC
NA	NA	TRBV7-9	TRBJ2-7	CASSALFTGSSYEQYF	TGTGCCAGCAGCGCACTTTTTACAGGGAGCTCCTACGAGCAGTACTTC
NA	NA	TRBV9	TRBJ1-1	CASSVHGGVNTEAFF	TGTGCCAGCAGCGTGCACGGGGGAGTGAACACTGAAGCTTTCTTT
TRBD2	NA	TRBV28	TRBJ2-1	CASSWRGGTYNEQFF	TGTGCCAGCAGTTGGCGCGGGGGAACCTACAATGAGCAGTTCTTC